Detailed here is one T cell receptor beta chain. These data are taken from a study of blood T cell repertoires in COVID-19. Method: immunoSEQ multiplex PCR; TCRdb's copy keeps in-frame clones and lacks some. The sample lists 54,000 or so clones; under 90% were seen once. Trimming removed 0 bases at V and 5 bases at J, with 7 bases between. The germline CDR1 and CDR2 sequences are SEHNR and FQNEAQ (reference sequence). CDR3 length: 13 residues. The sequence was collected from an elderly man with COVID-19, enrolled during active disease. The sample consisted of peripheral blood. The gene calls are TRBV7-9 and TRBJ1-1; TRBD1 might be the D (5 bases). The chain's CDR3 is CASSLAGATEAFF. As DNA, the CDR3 is TGTGCCAGCAGCTTAGCAGGGGCGACTGAAGCTTTCTTT.